Below are 12 T cell receptor beta chains sequenced from a single sample in a study of CD8 T cells in ankylosing spondylitis. Study results and limitations: About 8 highly homologous variants made up a TCR beta motif, and this motif appeared characteristic of ankylosing spondylitis blood.

For these receptors, no antigen is known. TCRdb reprocessed the 5' RACE reads via MiXCR and lists one record per CDR3 protein. The table includes fewer than 750,000 distinct CDR3 sequences, roughly 20% detected once. The sample consisted of blood, either unsorted or a sorted T cell fraction (not recorded which). The receptor set was obtained from a male donor with ankylosing spondylitis.

This clonotype was found a few times. The rearrangement joins TRBV14 to TRBJ2-7; D unresolved. V lost 0 bases, J lost 6 bases, and 3 bases lay in between. CDR3 length: 11 residues. CDR1 and CDR2 (germline): SGHDN, FVKESK. The CDR3 nucleotides are TGTGCCAGCAGCCAAGAGGTCGAGCAGTACTTC. Protein sequence: CASSQEVEQYF.

The CDR3 nucleotides read TGCAGCGTTGAAGGTAGGACAGGGAGGGATTCTTTCTTT. Translated: CSVEGRTGRDSFF. V is TRBV29-1 and J is TRBJ1-1; TRBD1 aligns across 8 bases. Germline V gene sequence: CDR1 SQVTM, CDR2 ANQGSEA. The J segment lost 12 bases and the V segment lost 1 base, leaving 10 bases of the junction unmatched. The CDR3 is 13 amino acids.

The chain is built from TRBV24-1 and TRBJ2-7, with D perhaps assigned TRBD1 or TRBD2 (5 bases each). V lost 0 bases and J lost 4, with 9 bases in between. This CDR3 contains 14 residues. The germline CDR1 and CDR2 sequences are KGHDR and SFDVKD. The CDR3 loop reads CATSDLLGGYEQYF. As DNA, the CDR3 is TGTGCCACCAGTGATTTGCTTGGGGGTTACGAGCAGTACTTC.

The chain's CDR3 is CATKDARVGEQYF. The CDR3 nucleotides read TGTGCCACGAAGGACGCTAGGGTAGGCGAGCAGTACTTC. The chain links TRBV12-3 or TRBV12-4 to TRBJ2-7; D ambiguous. This CDR3 region has 13 residues. Trimming removed 10 bases at V and 6 bases at J, with 19 bases between.

This clonotype was observed at least ten times. The chain joins TRBV12-3 or TRBV12-4 to TRBJ2-7, with D maybe TRBD1 (5 bases). Trimming removed 5 bases from V and 3 bases from J, with 8 bases in between. The CDR3 has 12 residues. The CDR3 nucleotides read TGTGCCAGCAGTCCAGGGATCTACGAGCAGTACTTC. Translated: CASSPGIYEQYF.

This clonotype showed up just a few times. V usage is TRBV11-3 and J usage is TRBJ2-3; no reliable D call. V gave up 4 bases and J gave up 1 base, with 18 bases separating them. The CDR3 totals 17 residues. Germline V CDR1 and CDR2: SGHNT, YENEEA. The CDR3 DNA is TGTGCCAGCAGCTCCCCCTTCGAGGACCTAGGCACAGATACGCAGTATTTT. Residues: CASSSPFEDLGTDTQYF.

The chain links TRBV7-9 to TRBJ1-4; D is perhaps TRBD1 (5 bases). Germline V gene data show CDR1 as SEHNR and CDR2 as FQNEAQ (reference sequence). The CDR3 has 12 residues. The V and J ends lost 5 bases and 11 bases respectively, with 12 bases between them. The CDR3: CASSAAGWKLFF. As DNA, the CDR3 is TGTGCCAGCAGCGCCGCAGGGTGGAAACTGTTTTTT.

The sample holds many counts of this clonotype. The chain recombines TRBV9 with TRBJ2-2, with 14 bases aligning to TRBD2. With V trimmed by 3 bases and J by 7 bases, 5 bases remained unmatched. The CDR3 has 16 amino acids. From germline, CDR1 is SGDLS and CDR2 YYNGEE. The CDR3 DNA reads TGTGCCAGCAGCGGACTAGCGGGGGGGCCTGACGGGGAGCTGTTTTTT. Its protein product is CASSGLAGGPDGELFF.

The V gene is TRBV5-6, the J gene TRBJ2-7; D ambiguous. Germline V gene sequence: CDR1 SGHDT, CDR2 YYEEEE. There are 16 residues in the CDR3. Trimming removed 4 bases from V and 0 bases from J, with 17 bases in between. CDR3 in amino acids: CASSPLPGRFSYEQYF. The CDR3 region has the DNA TGTGCCAGCAGCCCCCTCCCAGGACGATTCTCCTACGAGCAGTACTTC.

The J gene is TRBJ1-3, the V gene TRBV12-3 or TRBV12-4; D is ambiguous. V was clipped by 7 bases and J by 0 bases, with 16 bases between them. This CDR3 region has 16 residues. The CDR3 bases are TGTGCCAGCACCTCCTTGGCAGCTTACTCTGGAAACACCATATATTTT. This encodes CASTSLAAYSGNTIYF.

The rearrangement uses TRBV11-2 and TRBJ1-1; D gene ambiguous. From germline, CDR1 is SGHAT and CDR2 FQNNGV. V lost 11 bases, J lost 1 base, and 8 bases lay in between. The CDR3 consists of 11 residues. CDR3 loop: CALTKNTEAFF. CDR3 DNA: TGTGCCCTTACAAAGAACACTGAAGCTTTCTTT.

V is TRBV5-1 and J is TRBJ2-5; 12 positions agree with TRBD2. J lost 5 bases, V lost 4 bases, and 12 bases had no gene match. The CDR3 runs 17 residues. Germline CDR1 is SGHRS and CDR2 is YFSETQ. This CDR3 reads CASSLPGLAGFGETQYF. The CDR3 region has the DNA TGCGCCAGCAGCCTCCCTGGACTAGCGGGATTCGGGGAGACCCAGTACTTC.